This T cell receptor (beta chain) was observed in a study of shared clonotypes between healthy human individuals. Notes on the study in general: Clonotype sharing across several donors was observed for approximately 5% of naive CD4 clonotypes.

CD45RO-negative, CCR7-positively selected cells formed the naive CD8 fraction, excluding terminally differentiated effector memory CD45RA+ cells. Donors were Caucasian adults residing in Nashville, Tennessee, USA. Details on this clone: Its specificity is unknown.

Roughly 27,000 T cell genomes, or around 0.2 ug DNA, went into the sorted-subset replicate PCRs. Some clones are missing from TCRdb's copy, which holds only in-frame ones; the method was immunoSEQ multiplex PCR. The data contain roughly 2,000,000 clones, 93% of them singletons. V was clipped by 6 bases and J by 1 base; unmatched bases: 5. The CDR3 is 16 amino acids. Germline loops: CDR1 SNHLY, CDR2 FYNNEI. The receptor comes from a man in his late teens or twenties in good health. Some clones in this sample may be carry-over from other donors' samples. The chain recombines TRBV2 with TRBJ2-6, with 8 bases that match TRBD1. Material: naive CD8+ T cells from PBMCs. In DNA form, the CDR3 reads TGTGCCAGCAGGAGGCAGGGGGCATCTGGGGCCAACGTCCTGACTTTC. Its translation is CASRRQGASGANVLTF.